The present T cell receptor (beta chain) was sequenced within a study of cytomegalovirus exposure and HLA in healthy donors. Study-wide findings and caveats: Three CMV-associated chains proved CMV antigen-specific in vitro. Most observed TCR sequences were rare, whereas some public TCRs were detected in many donors. Per published reports, the classifier diagnosed cytomegalovirus status with high specificity and sensitivity.

With regard to this clone: The antigen remains undetermined.

The germline gives CDR1 ENHRY, CDR2 SYGVKD. J gave up 4 bases and V 4 bases, and 9 bases lay outside the gene matches. The CDR3 runs to 16 residues. Sequencing used immunoSEQ multiplex PCR; TCRdb keeps in-frame clones, though not all of them. The table records tens of thousands of clones, approximately 86% of them present only once. The specimen was PBMCs. This receptor was obtained from a man younger than 45 in good health and CMV-seronegative. The chain employs TRBV10-3 and TRBJ1-5; 8 bases map to TRBD1. The DNA of the CDR3 is TGTGCCATCAGTGTCTCCGACAGGGGTGGTAATCAGCCCCAGCATTTT. This sequence encodes CAISVSDRGGNQPQHF.